Listed here are 23 T cell receptor beta chains from one sample, sequenced in a study of spatial heterogeneity in lung cancer (dated by TCRdb to the late 2010s). Results the study describes overall, beyond this receptor: The number of expanded intratumoral alpha and beta TCRs correlated with the tumor nonsynonymous mutation count.

Their antigens are not known. In light of the paper, this sample's time point label describes: sample taken at primary tumor resection. Library construction relied on 5' RACE. TCRdb names NextSeq 500 as the instrument used. TCRdb reprocessing: public reads trimmed at Q25 with fastp, clones called with MiXCR, in-frame beta chains kept. Rows are unified per CDR3 protein, each entry keeping the most common DNA and genes. This sample gives approximately 18,000 distinct CDR3 sequences in total; 5.8% of them show up just once. About 9.4% of the sample comes from the top ten. The sample consisted of lung tumor tissue, taken at surgery. These receptors originate from a female donor with early-stage non-small cell lung cancer.

This clonotype came up a few times. This beta chain is off target for a library built for alpha chains, so its abundance means little. The J gene is TRBJ1-5, the V gene TRBV12-3 or TRBV12-4; D is unresolved. The CDR3 consists of 13 residues. The germline V and J ends were trimmed by 0 bases and 6 bases, with 6 bases remaining between them. The CDR3 DNA is TGTGCCAGCAGTTTAGCGGGGATTCAGCCCCAGCATTTT. It specifies CASSLAGIQPQHF.

This clonotype occurred many times. This beta chain appears as a stray read in a library generated for alpha chains; its size is not informative. The gene calls are TRBV12-3 or TRBV12-4 and TRBJ2-3; maybe TRBD2 (6 bases). With 5 bases removed from V and 3 bases from J, the gap between germline ends came to 12 bases. This CDR3 comprises 14 residues. CDR3 protein: CASSRGWRTDTQYF. DNA of the CDR3: TGTGCCAGCAGTCGGGGGTGGCGTACAGATACGCAGTATTTT.

This clonotype was detected ten times or more. The library was prepared for alpha chains; this beta chain is a stray read, so its frequency means little. The chain uses TRBV7-8 and TRBJ2-1; 8 nucleotides agree with TRBD2. With 1 base clipped from V and 3 bases from J, the junction kept 20 bases outside the gene matches. The germline V gene encodes CDR1 SGHVS and CDR2 FQNEAQ. This CDR3 has 21 amino acids. Here the CDR3 reads CASSLGLGIAGGPTDYNEQFF. CDR3 bases: TGTGCCAGCAGCTTAGGGCTCGGGATCGCGGGAGGCCCGACAGACTACAATGAGCAGTTCTTC. The complete variable domain, with remaining parts taken from reference TRBV7-8 and TRBJ2-1, reads GAGVSQSPRYKVAKRGQDVALRCDPISGHVSLFWYQQALGQGPEFLTYFQNEAQLDKSGLPSDRFFAERPEGSVSTLKIQRTQQEDSAVYLCASSLGLGIAGGPTDYNEQFFGPGTRLTVL.

This clonotype was counted between two and nine times. In a library made to pick up alpha chains, this beta chain is a stray read with a size that means little. J is TRBJ2-7 and V is TRBV12-3 or TRBV12-4, with TRBD2 matching 8 bases. The trim removed 7 bases at V and 2 bases at J, leaving 7 bases unmatched. There are 14 residues in the CDR3. This chain's CDR3 is CASTFSGGTYEQYF. CDR3 DNA sequence: TGTGCCAGCACCTTTTCGGGAGGGACCTACGAGCAGTACTTC.

This clonotype was observed at least ten times. This beta chain came through as a stray read in a library set up for alpha chains, and its size says little. The chain uses TRBV6-6 and TRBJ2-1; tentative D call: TRBD1 (6 bases). Germline-derived CDR1 and CDR2 are MNHNY and SVGAGI (reference sequence). Trimming removed 2 bases from V and 5 bases from J, with 7 bases in between. This CDR3 is 13 amino acids long. For the CDR3, the DNA is TGTGCCAGCAGTTACAACAGGGACAATGAGCAGTTCTTC. As protein: CASSYNRDNEQFF.

This clonotype was seen many times. In a library made to pick up alpha chains, this beta chain is a stray read with a size that means little. CDR3 protein: CAISVPAGGNEQFF. In DNA form, the CDR3 reads TGTGCCATCAGTGTGCCAGCGGGCGGCAATGAGCAGTTCTTC. The gene calls are TRBV10-3 and TRBJ2-1; D might be TRBD2 (6 bases). The CDR3 totals 14 residues. CDR1 ENHRY and CDR2 SYGVKD come from the germline V gene. V was trimmed by 4 bases and J by 6 bases, leaving 13 bases between them.

This clonotype is termed medium-sized. Because this beta chain is a stray read in a library intended to capture alpha chains, its abundance should not be given much weight. J is TRBJ2-7 and V is TRBV19; D may be TRBD1 or TRBD2 (6 bases each). This CDR3 spans 15 amino acids. Trimming cost V 2 bases and J 5 bases, with 16 bases left between them. The germline CDR1 and CDR2 sequences are LNHDA and SQIVND (reference sequence). The CDR3: CASSITPGDWDEQYF. The CDR3 bases are TGTGCCAGTAGTATAACTCCAGGGGACTGGGACGAGCAGTACTTC.

This clonotype was recorded many times. Since it is a stray read in a library aimed at alpha chains, this beta chain has a size that is not meaningful. This chain uses TRBV29-1 with TRBJ1-1; 8 bases map to TRBD1. The CDR3 covers 11 residues. J lost 4 bases, V lost 7 bases, and 2 bases had no gene match. Germline V gene sequence: CDR1 SQVTM, CDR2 ANQGSEA. CDR3 coding DNA: TGCAGCGCTGACAGGGGCACTGAAGCTTTCTTT. The encoded protein is CSADRGTEAFF.

This clonotype was counted many times. Found in a library prepared for alpha chains, this beta chain is an off-target read, and its abundance has little meaning. The V call is TRBV5-1, the J call TRBJ2-1; D possibly corresponds to TRBD1 (5 bases). V lost 0 bases and J lost 6, with 13 bases in between. This CDR3 is built from 15 residues. Germline V gene data show CDR1 as SGHRS and CDR2 as YFSETQ. CDR3 nucleotide sequence: TGCGCCAGCAGCTTGGTTCAGGGATCAGGCAATGAGCAGTTCTTC. It codes for CASSLVQGSGNEQFF.

There are a few counts of this clonotype. This beta chain slipped into a library made for alpha chains as a stray read, so its size is not meaningful. V usage is TRBV12-3 or TRBV12-4 and J usage is TRBJ2-2; a possible D gene is TRBD1 (6 bases). There are 16 residues in the CDR3. Deletions cut 5 bases from V and 0 bases from J, with 13 bases between. The chain's CDR3 is CASSQWTAANTGELFF. CDR3 nucleotide sequence: TGTGCCAGCAGTCAATGGACAGCCGCGAACACCGGGGAGCTGTTTTTT.

This clonotype came up many times. Because this beta chain is a stray read in a library intended to capture alpha chains, its abundance should not be given much weight. This chain links TRBV28 with TRBJ1-5; D gene ambiguous. Trimming left V 4 bases short and J 0 bases short, with 13 bases between. The CDR3 has 16 amino acids. Germline CDR1 MDHEN, CDR2 SYDVKM. CDR3 DNA sequence: TGTGCCAGCAGTTGGAGGACGGCTAATAGCAATCAGCCCCAGCATTTT. Translated, it gives CASSWRTANSNQPQHF.

This clonotype was seen repeatedly, ten times or more. The library was built for alpha chains, so this beta chain is an off-target read and its size means little. The chain joins TRBV10-3 to TRBJ2-3, with 11 bases identical to TRBD2. Trimming at V came to 0 bases and at J to 4 bases, leaving 6 bases not matched to a gene. Germline values: CDR1 ENHRY, CDR2 SYGVKD. The CDR3 runs to 17 residues. As DNA, the CDR3 is TGTGCCATCAGTGAGTCTGTACTAGCGGGAGCCGCAGATACGCAGTATTTT. This gives the protein CAISESVLAGAADTQYF.

This clonotype has at least ten counts. The library was built for alpha chains, so this beta chain is an off-target read and its size means little. The chain joins TRBV5-1 to TRBJ2-5; 7 bases agree with TRBD2. CDR3 size: 15 residues. Per the germline V gene, CDR1 is SGHRS and CDR2 is YFSETQ. V lost 4 bases to trimming and J lost 4 bases; unmatched junction nucleotides: 10. CDR3 DNA: TGCGCCAGCAGCCCCCGGAGCGGGAATCGAGAGACCCAGTACTTC. Amino acid sequence: CASSPRSGNRETQYF. Complete variable domain (other parts from reference TRBV5-1 and TRBJ2-5): KAGVTQTPRYLIKTRGQQVTLSCSPISGHRSVSWYQQTPGQGLQFLFEYFSETQRNKGNFPGRFSGRQFSNSRSEMNVSTLELGDSALYLCASSPRSGNRETQYFGPGTRLLVL.

This clonotype occurred many times. A library prepared for alpha chains yielded this beta chain as an off-target read; its size is of little meaning. V gene TRBV2 combines with J gene TRBJ1-5; TRBD1 agrees at 8 bases. CDR1 is SNHLY and CDR2 is FYNNEI in the germline V gene. This CDR3 comprises 16 residues. J lost 0 bases, V lost 8 bases, and 9 bases had no gene match. The CDR3 here is CASGGQVEYSNQPQHF. Here the CDR3 DNA reads TGTGCCAGCGGGGGACAGGTTGAATATAGCAATCAGCCCCAGCATTTT.

The table lists this clonotype with many counts. Being off target in a library aimed at alpha chains, this beta chain has a size of little meaning. The chain employs TRBV7-9 and TRBJ1-2, with D possibly being TRBD1 (6 bases). The CDR3 spans 14 residues. From germline, CDR1 is SEHNR and CDR2 FQNEAQ (reference sequence). Deletions cut 2 bases from V and 4 bases from J, with 11 bases between. The CDR3 DNA follows: TGTGCCAGCAGCTTATCAGGGGAGGGCTATGGCTACACCTTC. Translation gives CASSLSGEGYGYTF.

This clonotype is labeled medium-sized. This beta chain is an unintended read in a library built for alpha chains; its size means little. The genes are TRBV15 and TRBJ2-3; a weak D match, TRBD2 (6 bases). V was trimmed by 0 bases and J by 7 bases, leaving 14 bases between them. Germline values: CDR1 LNHNV, CDR2 YYDKDF (reference sequence). The CDR3 contains 15 residues. The CDR3 loop is CATSREGGEAHTQYF. CDR3 DNA sequence: TGTGCCACCAGCAGAGAGGGAGGAGAGGCACATACGCAGTATTTT.

By sample fraction, this clonotype is large (0.1 to 1%). This beta chain is an unintended read in a library built for alpha chains; its size means little. The chain recombines TRBV5-6 with TRBJ2-3; the match to TRBD1 covers 7 bases. Germline trimming cut 5 bases from V and 1 base from J; bases unmatched to any gene: 7. CDR1 is SGHDT and CDR2 is YYEEEE in the germline V gene. CDR3 length: 15 amino acids. The CDR3 sequence: CASSYRGRGTDTQYF. CDR3 DNA sequence: TGTGCCAGCAGTTACAGGGGACGGGGCACAGATACGCAGTATTTT.

This clonotype has only a few counts. In a library made to pick up alpha chains, this beta chain is a stray read with a size that means little. The chain links TRBV24-1 to TRBJ2-6; 8 positions match TRBD1. The CDR3 is 18 amino acids. The V gene end was trimmed by 3 bases and the J gene end by 3 bases; junction bases not matched to a gene: 9. Germline CDR1 is KGHDR and CDR2 is SFDVKD. This chain's CDR3 is CATSDPTQGARGANVLTF. CDR3 bases: TGTGCCACCAGTGATCCGACGCAGGGGGCGCGTGGGGCCAACGTCCTGACTTTC.

This clonotype was recorded many times. A library prepared for alpha chains yielded this beta chain as an off-target read; its size is of little meaning. This chain's CDR3 is CASSLTGTDDEQFF. The CDR3 nucleotides read TGTGCCAGCAGTTTAACCGGGACTGACGATGAGCAGTTCTTC. V is TRBV2 and J is TRBJ2-1, with TRBD2 as a possible D gene (6 bases). Germline V CDR1 and CDR2: SNHLY, FYNNEI. The length of the CDR3 is 14 residues. V was clipped by 5 bases and J by 8 bases, with 16 bases between them.

This clonotype came up many times. A library prepared for alpha chains yielded this beta chain as an off-target read; its size is of little meaning. The chain recombines TRBV11-3 with TRBJ2-2; perhaps TRBD2 as D (6 bases). CDR3 length: 18 residues. The V end lost 0 bases, the J end lost 0 bases, and 14 bases lay between the germline ends. Germline CDR1 SGHNT, CDR2 YENEEA. The CDR3 coding sequence is TGTGCCAGCAGCTTAGATAAGTGGGGGAGGTCGAACACCGGGGAGCTGTTTTTT. Its translation: CASSLDKWGRSNTGELFF.

This clonotype has ten or more counts. Found in a library prepared for alpha chains, this beta chain is an off-target read, and its abundance has little meaning. The chain joins TRBV6-1 to TRBJ1-2; TRBD1 aligns across 7 bases. J was trimmed by 8 bases and V by 3 bases; bases with no gene match: 9. CDR1 is MNHNS, CDR2 SASEGT, per germline. This CDR3 has 14 residues. The CDR3 sequence is CASSESQGMRGYTF. As DNA, the CDR3 is TGTGCCAGCAGTGAGTCACAGGGGATGCGCGGCTACACCTTC.

This clonotype was recorded at least ten times. This beta chain is an off-target read within a library intended for alpha chains, so its frequency means little. V usage is TRBV27 and J usage is TRBJ1-5; tentatively, D is TRBD1 (6 bases). V was pared by 5 bases and J by 4 bases, with 12 bases between. The CDR3 spans 14 residues. Germline V gene data show CDR1 as MNHEY and CDR2 as SMNVEV (reference sequence). CDR3: CASSQGRGNQPQHF. CDR3 nucleotide sequence: TGTGCCAGCAGTCAGGGGAGGGGAAATCAGCCCCAGCATTTT.

This clonotype was observed many times. Because the library targeted alpha chains, this beta chain is an off-target read whose size means little. The CDR3 loop is CSAKPQGMLLHF. DNA for the CDR3: TGCAGTGCCAAACCCCAGGGGATGCTCCTCCACTTT. This sequence joins TRBV20-1 and TRBJ1-6, with D possibly being TRBD1 (6 bases). V lost 6 bases and J lost 15, with 18 bases in between. From germline, CDR1 is DFQATT and CDR2 SNEGSKA (reference sequence). The CDR3 runs 12 residues.